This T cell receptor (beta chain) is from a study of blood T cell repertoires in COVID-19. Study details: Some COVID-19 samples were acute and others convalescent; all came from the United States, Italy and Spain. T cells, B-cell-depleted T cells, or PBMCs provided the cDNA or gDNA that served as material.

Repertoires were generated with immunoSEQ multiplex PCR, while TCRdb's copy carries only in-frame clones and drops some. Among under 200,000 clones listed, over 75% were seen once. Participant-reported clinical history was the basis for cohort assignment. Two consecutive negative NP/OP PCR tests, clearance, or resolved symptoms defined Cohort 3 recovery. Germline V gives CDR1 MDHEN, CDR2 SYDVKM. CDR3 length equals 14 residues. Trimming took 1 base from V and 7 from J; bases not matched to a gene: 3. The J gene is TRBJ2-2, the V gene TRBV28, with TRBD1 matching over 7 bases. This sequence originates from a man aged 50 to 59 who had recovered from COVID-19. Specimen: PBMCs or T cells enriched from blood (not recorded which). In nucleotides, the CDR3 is TGTGCCAGCAGTTTATCCCCAGGGGGCGGGGAGCTGTTTTTT. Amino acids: CASSLSPGGGELFF.